This is a list of T cell receptor beta chains from one sample in a study of CD8+ T cells in alopecia areata. Assay: immunoSEQ multiplex PCR; the TCRdb copy retains only in-frame clones and omits some. The sample carries 150,000 or so clones, about 51% recorded once. The starting material was CD8+ T cells sorted from blood, obtained at week 0. All receptors derive from a human donor with alopecia areata. Both conserved end residues are part of each CDR3. D genes are given only for firm matches. For some rows the clone size is stated as once, few or many, or as a class when expanded; others skip it.

clone_size: NA
j_call: TRBJ1-1
d_call: TRBD1
v_call: TRBV2
cdr3_nt: TGTGCCAGCGCCACAGGGGACACTGAAGCTTTCTTT
cdr3_aa: CASATGDTEAFF

clone_size: NA
j_call: TRBJ2-3
d_call: TRBD2
v_call: TRBV9
cdr3_nt: TGTGCCAGCAGCGCCCGACTAGCGGGGGGGCCAGATACGCAGTATTTT
cdr3_aa: CASSARLAGGPDTQYF

clone_size: NA
j_call: TRBJ1-2
d_call: NA
v_call: TRBV29-1
cdr3_nt: TGCAGCGTGGTACGGAGTTATGGCTACACCTTC
cdr3_aa: CSVVRSYGYTF

clone_size: NA
j_call: TRBJ2-7
d_call: NA
v_call: TRBV5-6
cdr3_nt: TGTGCCAGCAGCTTTTGGGACAACCTCTACGAGCAGTACTTC
cdr3_aa: CASSFWDNLYEQYF

clone_size: NA
j_call: TRBJ1-2
d_call: TRBD1
v_call: TRBV10-3
cdr3_nt: TGTGCCATCAGTGGGACTACAGGGGATGTGGGCTACACCTTC
cdr3_aa: CAISGTTGDVGYTF

clone_size: NA
j_call: TRBJ2-1
d_call: NA
v_call: TRBV7-3
cdr3_nt: TGTGCCAGCAGCTCCTCTGGGGGGCTGTACAATGAGCAGTTCTTC
cdr3_aa: CASSSSGGLYNEQFF

clone_size: medium-sized
j_call: TRBJ1-4
d_call: NA
v_call: TRBV4-2
cdr3_nt: TGTGCCAGCAGCCAAGAGCAGATAACAGATGAAAAACTGTTTTTT
cdr3_aa: CASSQEQITDEKLFF

clone_size: NA
j_call: TRBJ2-5
d_call: TRBD1
v_call: TRBV15
cdr3_nt: TGTGCCACCAGCAGAGGGAAGGGACAGCAAGAGACCCAGTACTTC
cdr3_aa: CATSRGKGQQETQYF

clone_size: NA
j_call: TRBJ1-1
d_call: TRBD1
v_call: TRBV7-9
cdr3_nt: TGTGCCAGCAGCTTAGCTTCAGGGGGCAACACTGAAGCTTTCTTT
cdr3_aa: CASSLASGGNTEAFF

clone_size: few
j_call: TRBJ2-3
d_call: TRBD2
v_call: TRBV10-3
cdr3_nt: TGTGCCATCAGTAATATAGCGGGGGGCACCGCAGATACGCAGTATTTT
cdr3_aa: CAISNIAGGTADTQYF

clone_size: NA
j_call: TRBJ2-3
d_call: NA
v_call: TRBV5-1
cdr3_nt: TGCGCCAGCAGCTCAACAGGAGATACGCAGTATTTT
cdr3_aa: CASSSTGDTQYF

clone_size: NA
j_call: TRBJ2-2
d_call: NA
v_call: TRBV4-3
cdr3_nt: TGCGCCAGCAGCCAAGGTCAGCCAAACACCGGGGAGCTGTTTTTT
cdr3_aa: CASSQGQPNTGELFF

clone_size: NA
j_call: TRBJ2-7
d_call: TRBD1
v_call: TRBV13
cdr3_nt: TGTGCCAGCAGCCCCTCAGTAGGCCCGGGACAGGGTTCCTACGAGCAGTACTTC
cdr3_aa: CASSPSVGPGQGSYEQYF

clone_size: NA
j_call: TRBJ1-6
d_call: TRBD1
v_call: TRBV9
cdr3_nt: TGTGCCAGCAGCGTTGACCGGACAGGGGGCAATTCACCCCTCCACTTT
cdr3_aa: CASSVDRTGGNSPLHF

clone_size: NA
j_call: TRBJ2-7
d_call: NA
v_call: TRBV7-9
cdr3_nt: TGTGCCAGCACCCCGTCCGAGGGGGAGACGGGCGAGCAGTACTTC
cdr3_aa: CASTPSEGETGEQYF

clone_size: NA
j_call: TRBJ2-1
d_call: TRBD2
v_call: TRBV27
cdr3_nt: TGTGCCAGCAGCCCAGCGGGGCCCAATGAGCAGTTCTTC
cdr3_aa: CASSPAGPNEQFF

clone_size: NA
j_call: TRBJ2-3
d_call: NA
v_call: TRBV6-5
cdr3_nt: TGTGCCAGCAGCCCGGACTCTTCCCGCACAGATACGCAGTATTTT
cdr3_aa: CASSPDSSRTDTQYF

clone_size: NA
j_call: TRBJ1-1
d_call: TRBD1
v_call: TRBV30
cdr3_nt: TGTGCCTGGAGTGGGACAGGGGGCAACACTGAAGCTTTCTTT
cdr3_aa: CAWSGTGGNTEAFF

clone_size: NA
j_call: TRBJ2-1
d_call: NA
v_call: TRBV9
cdr3_nt: TGTGCCAGCACGTTAGAGGGAGGAGCCTACAATGAGCAGTTCTTC
cdr3_aa: CASTLEGGAYNEQFF

clone_size: NA
j_call: TRBJ2-3
d_call: NA
v_call: TRBV4-3
cdr3_nt: TGCGCCAGCAGCCAAGAGTTCGGCAATACGCAGTATTTT
cdr3_aa: CASSQEFGNTQYF

clone_size: NA
j_call: TRBJ1-2
d_call: NA
v_call: TRBV30
cdr3_nt: TGTGCCTGGAGTGTACGGGGCGGCCCCTACTATGGCTACACCTTC
cdr3_aa: CAWSVRGGPYYGYTF

clone_size: few
j_call: TRBJ2-2
d_call: NA
v_call: TRBV20-1
cdr3_nt: TGCAGTGCTAGAGTTAGCGGGGAGCTGTTTTTT
cdr3_aa: CSARVSGELFF

clone_size: NA
j_call: TRBJ2-7
d_call: NA
v_call: TRBV7-9
cdr3_nt: TGTGCCAGCAGCTTAGAGGCGAGCGGCGAGCAGTACTTC
cdr3_aa: CASSLEASGEQYF

clone_size: NA
j_call: TRBJ2-3
d_call: NA
v_call: TRBV29-1
cdr3_nt: TGCAGCGGGCATACCGGGGGTCTAGATACGCAGTATTTT
cdr3_aa: CSGHTGGLDTQYF

clone_size: NA
j_call: TRBJ1-1
d_call: TRBD1
v_call: TRBV29-1
cdr3_nt: TGCAGCGTTGACAGAGACAGGGGGACTGAAGCTTTCTTT
cdr3_aa: CSVDRDRGTEAFF

clone_size: NA
j_call: TRBJ1-1
d_call: NA
v_call: TRBV6-5
cdr3_nt: TGTGCCAGCAGTATAGGGGCTGCCACTGAAGCTTTCTTT
cdr3_aa: CASSIGAATEAFF

clone_size: NA
j_call: TRBJ2-7
d_call: TRBD1
v_call: TRBV5-6
cdr3_nt: TGTGCCAGCAGCTCCGGGACAGGATCCTACGAGCAGTACTTC
cdr3_aa: CASSSGTGSYEQYF

clone_size: few
j_call: TRBJ2-7
d_call: NA
v_call: TRBV4-3
cdr3_nt: TGCGCCAGCAGCCAAGCAATACCCCCAGGGGCCTACGAGCAGTACTTC
cdr3_aa: CASSQAIPPGAYEQYF

clone_size: NA
j_call: TRBJ1-2
d_call: NA
v_call: TRBV4-3
cdr3_nt: TGCGCCAGCAGCCAAGATTTCGGTCGCGGGGATGGCTACACCTTC
cdr3_aa: CASSQDFGRGDGYTF

clone_size: NA
j_call: TRBJ2-7
d_call: TRBD2
v_call: TRBV6-5
cdr3_nt: TGTGCCAGCTCCTTGCGACTAGCGGGGGTCAACGAGCAGTACTTC
cdr3_aa: CASSLRLAGVNEQYF

clone_size: NA
j_call: TRBJ2-1
d_call: TRBD2
v_call: TRBV27
cdr3_nt: TGTGCCAGCAGTCGCGGGGGGGAATACAATGAGCAGTTCTTC
cdr3_aa: CASSRGGEYNEQFF

clone_size: once
j_call: TRBJ2-2
d_call: NA
v_call: TRBV4-3
cdr3_nt: TGCGCCAGCAGCCAAGAAATAATTTCCACCGGGGAGCTGTTTTTT
cdr3_aa: CASSQEIISTGELFF

clone_size: NA
j_call: TRBJ1-2
d_call: TRBD1
v_call: TRBV19
cdr3_nt: TGTGCCAGTAGTGCTGGACAGGGGAAGGGCTACACCTTC
cdr3_aa: CASSAGQGKGYTF

clone_size: few
j_call: TRBJ2-7
d_call: NA
v_call: TRBV19
cdr3_nt: TGTGCCAGTAAGATGGCGCCTAGCTCCTACGAGCAGTACTTC
cdr3_aa: CASKMAPSSYEQYF

clone_size: NA
j_call: TRBJ2-1
d_call: TRBD2
v_call: TRBV25-1
cdr3_nt: TGTGCCAGCAGTGGTAGCGGGGGGGCCCCCGATGAGCAGTTCTTC
cdr3_aa: CASSGSGGAPDEQFF

clone_size: once
j_call: TRBJ2-3
d_call: NA
v_call: TRBV27
cdr3_nt: TGTGCCAGCAGTTTAAAGCTTGGCACAGATACGCAGTATTTT
cdr3_aa: CASSLKLGTDTQYF

clone_size: NA
j_call: TRBJ1-2
d_call: NA
v_call: TRBV16
cdr3_nt: TGTGCCAGCAGCCAAGTGTCGTCAGGGCGTTATGGCTACACCTTC
cdr3_aa: CASSQVSSGRYGYTF

clone_size: NA
j_call: TRBJ1-5
d_call: NA
v_call: TRBV28
cdr3_nt: TGTGCCAGCAGTCCACCCCCGGGTGGGGGGAGCCAGCCCCAGCATTTT
cdr3_aa: CASSPPPGGGSQPQHF

clone_size: few
j_call: TRBJ2-1
d_call: TRBD2
v_call: TRBV15
cdr3_nt: TGTGCCACCAGCAGAGAGCGGGGGGGACACAATGAGCAGTTCTTC
cdr3_aa: CATSRERGGHNEQFF

clone_size: few
j_call: TRBJ2-1
d_call: NA
v_call: TRBV7-2
cdr3_nt: TGTGCCAGCAGCCCTATGGGATACAATGAGCAGTTCTTC
cdr3_aa: CASSPMGYNEQFF

clone_size: few
j_call: TRBJ2-1
d_call: TRBD2
v_call: TRBV11-2
cdr3_nt: TGTGCCAGCAGACCTAGCGGGGGGTTGGTCCATGAGCAGTTCTTC
cdr3_aa: CASRPSGGLVHEQFF

clone_size: NA
j_call: TRBJ1-1
d_call: NA
v_call: TRBV13
cdr3_nt: TGTGCCAGCAGCTTAAGTGAGGGGCGCCCTGAAGCTTTCTTT
cdr3_aa: CASSLSEGRPEAFF